The TCR beta chain described here comes from a study of technical replicates of blood from a few donors. This CDR3 has 15 amino acids. V gave up 7 bases and J gave up 7 bases; unmatched junction bases: 15. The germline CDR1 and CDR2 sequences are MGHDK and SYGVNS. This clone was seen once. Libraries were prepared by immunoSEQ multiplex PCR; TCRdb keeps only in-frame clonotypes and omits some of them. The sample yields about 94,000 clones, under 97% seen once. The material sequenced was T cells isolated from PBMCs. The sequence was obtained from a human donor in good health. The chain couples TRBV25-1 to TRBJ2-5; 7 positions match TRBD2. DNA of the CDR3: TGTGCCAGCACCCCTGAGGAGGGGTGGGGGGGGACCCAGTACTTC. This gives the protein CASTPEEGWGGTQYF.